A single sample is the source of the 11 T cell receptor beta chains below, sequenced in a study of blood T cell repertoires in COVID-19 (dated by TCRdb to about 2020). Libraries were prepared through the immunoSEQ multiplex PCR assay. Sourced from immuneACCESS, this table was stored by TCRdb with only in-frame sequences that have V and J called. A share of the clones is absent; for the studies checked, an unresolved V gene accounts for under half, and the remainder has no known explanation. This sample is represented by 130,000 to 150,000 clones; around 85% of them were singletons. 6.5% to 9.5% of the sample is in the top ten clones. The source material was peripheral blood. The receptors here all came from a woman aged 55-75 years with COVID-19, enrolled during active disease.

The genes are TRBV5-6 and TRBJ1-2; 7 bases are shared with TRBD1. V lost 0 bases to trimming and J lost 1 base; unmatched junction nucleotides: 9. The germline V gene has CDR1 SGHDT and CDR2 YYEEEE. The CDR3 runs to 17 residues. This chain's CDR3 is CASSLVAGGKGNYGYTF. CDR3 nucleotides: TGTGCCAGCAGCTTGGTCGCAGGGGGGAAGGGTAACTATGGCTACACCTTC.

The chain links TRBV4-1 to TRBJ2-2, with TRBD1 identical over 8 bases. The CDR3 runs 16 residues. Looked up from germline, CDR1 is MGHRA and CDR2 is YSYEKL. J gave up 3 bases and V 7 bases, and 10 bases lay outside the gene matches. The CDR3 DNA is TGCGCCAGCAACTCCCAGGGGGCGCTTGACACCGGGGAGCTGTTTTTT. This gives the protein CASNSQGALDTGELFF.

The chain couples TRBV24-1 to TRBJ1-1, with 7 bases aligning to TRBD1. The CDR3 is 15 residues long. In germline, CDR1 is KGHDR, CDR2 SFDVKD. V lost 4 bases to trimming and J lost 1 base; unmatched junction nucleotides: 5. CDR3 in amino acids: CATSDSRQGNTEAFF. The CDR3 DNA follows: TGTGCCACCAGTGACTCCCGACAGGGGAACACTGAAGCTTTCTTT.

The chain carries TRBV9 and TRBJ2-7; TRBD1 matches 8 bases. With 4 bases clipped from V and 0 bases from J, the junction kept 3 bases outside the gene matches. Germline CDR1 is SGDLS and CDR2 is YYNGEE. The CDR3 has 14 amino acids. In DNA, the CDR3 is TGTGCCAGCAGCATCGACAGGGGCTCCTACGAGCAGTACTTC. As protein: CASSIDRGSYEQYF.

The genes are TRBV30 and TRBJ2-1; a possible D gene is TRBD2 (7 bases). CDR1 and CDR2 from the germline V gene are GTSNPN and SVGIG (reference sequence). The CDR3 consists of 15 residues. V shed 4 bases and J shed 3 bases, with 16 bases lying between them. CDR3 amino acids: CAWMLAGAIYNEQFF. CDR3 nucleotide sequence: TGTGCCTGGATGTTGGCGGGGGCCATCTACAATGAGCAGTTCTTC. Filled out from reference TRBV30 and TRBJ2-1, the complete variable domain reads SQTIHQWPATLVQPVGSPLSLECTVEGTSNPNLYWYRQAAGRGLQLLFYSVGIGQISSEVPQNLSASRPQDRQFILSSKKLLLSDSGFYLCAWMLAGAIYNEQFFGPGTRLTVL.

This chain links TRBV10-3 with TRBJ1-1; TRBD1 agrees at 9 bases. Germline CDR1 is ENHRY and CDR2 is SYGVKD. This CDR3 has 15 residues. Losses at the gene ends were 4 bases for V and 1 base for J; bases not matched to a gene: 4. Here the CDR3 reads CAISATGGGNTEAFF. CDR3 bases: TGTGCCATCAGTGCAACAGGGGGCGGGAACACTGAAGCTTTCTTT.

This clone was seen a handful of times. Other nucleotide sequences in the sample specify the same CDR3. V and J are TRBV7-3 and TRBJ2-5; D might be TRBD2 (5 bases). Looked up from germline, CDR1 is SGHTA and CDR2 is FQGTGA. The CDR3 loop spans 13 amino acids. Trimming pared 1 base from V and 4 bases from J, leaving 7 bases between. CDR3 protein: CASSLREGETQYF. CDR3 nucleotides: TGTGCCAGCAGCTTAAGAGAGGGAGAGACCCAGTACTTC.

Comments on this clone: The same CDR3 is also encoded by other DNA sequences in this sample. The gene calls are TRBV7-9 and TRBJ1-1, with 8 positions matching TRBD1. CDR1 is SEHNR, CDR2 FQNEAQ, per germline (reference sequence). This CDR3 spans 13 amino acids. Trimming took 0 bases from V and 11 from J; bases not matched to a gene: 5. The CDR3 DNA is TGTGCCAGCAGCTTAGCCGGGCAGGGGGCGGCTTTCTTT. This translates into CASSLAGQGAAFF. The variable domain in full, completed from reference TRBV7-9 and TRBJ1-1, reads DTGVSQNPRHKITKRGQNVTFRCDPISEHNRLYWYRQTLGQGPEFLTYFQNEAQLEKSRLLSDRFSAERPKGSFSTLEIQRTEQGDSAMYLCASSLAGQGAAFFGQGTRLTVV.

This chain links TRBV30 with TRBJ1-5, with 8 bases matching TRBD1. Germline CDR1 and CDR2: GTSNPN and SVGIG (reference sequence). The CDR3 totals 14 residues. The V and J ends lost 3 bases and 7 bases, in that order; junction bases with no gene match: 8. The CDR3 DNA reads as TGTGCCTGGAGCCCAGGGGGCGCCGGGCAGCCCCAGCATTTT. It encodes CAWSPGGAGQPQHF.

This chain connects TRBV7-9 to TRBJ1-4; 11 positions agree with TRBD1. V lost 5 bases to trimming and J lost 0 bases; unmatched junction nucleotides: 8. The CDR3 is made up of 18 amino acids. CDR1 SEHNR and CDR2 FQNEAQ come from the germline V gene (reference sequence). Here the CDR3 reads CASSPGQGASATNEKLFF. As DNA, the CDR3 is TGTGCCAGCAGCCCCGGACAGGGGGCATCCGCAACTAATGAAAAACTGTTTTTT.

The sample holds a few counts of this clone. The chain couples TRBV9 to TRBJ2-1; 8 bases are shared with TRBD2. The V segment lost 2 bases and the J segment 4 bases; nucleotides outside the gene matches: 5. Looked up from germline, CDR1 is SGDLS and CDR2 is YYNGEE. This CDR3 has 15 amino acids. The CDR3 DNA reads TGTGCCAGCAGCGTTAGCGGGGTGGGATACAATGAGCAGTTCTTC. This sequence encodes CASSVSGVGYNEQFF.